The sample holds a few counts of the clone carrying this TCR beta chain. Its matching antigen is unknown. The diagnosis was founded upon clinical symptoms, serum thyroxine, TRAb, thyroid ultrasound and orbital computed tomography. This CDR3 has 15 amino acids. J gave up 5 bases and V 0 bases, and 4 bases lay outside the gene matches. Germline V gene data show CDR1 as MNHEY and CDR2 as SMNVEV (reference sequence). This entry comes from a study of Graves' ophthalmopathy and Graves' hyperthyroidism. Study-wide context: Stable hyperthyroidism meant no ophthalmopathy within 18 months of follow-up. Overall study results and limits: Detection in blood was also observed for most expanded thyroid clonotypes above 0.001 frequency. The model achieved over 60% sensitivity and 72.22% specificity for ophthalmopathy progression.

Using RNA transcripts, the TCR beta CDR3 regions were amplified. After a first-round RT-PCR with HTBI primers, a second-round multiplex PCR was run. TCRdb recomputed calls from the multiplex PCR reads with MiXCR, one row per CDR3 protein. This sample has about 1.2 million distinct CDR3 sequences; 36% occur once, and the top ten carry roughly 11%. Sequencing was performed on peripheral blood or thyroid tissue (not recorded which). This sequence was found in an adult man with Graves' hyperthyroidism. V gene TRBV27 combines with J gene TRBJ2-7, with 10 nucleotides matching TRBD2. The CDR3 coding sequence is TGTGCCAGCAGTTTATCGCCTAGCGGGAGCGACGAGCAGTACTTC. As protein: CASSLSPSGSDEQYF.